In its sample, the clone carrying this T cell receptor beta chain was seen a few times. The antigen remains undetermined. This sample was included in a study of identical twins. CDR1 MNHEY and CDR2 SVGEGT come from the germline V gene. V was pared by 3 bases and J by 8 bases, with 13 bases between. The CDR3 totals 13 residues. Study-level findings and limits: Carriage of fewer insertions was seen in abundant cord blood beta clonotypes, whereas memory repertoires showed none. Models came in too low on out-of-frame TCR alpha sharing in monozygotic twins.

Via MiXCR, TCRdb re-called the 5' RACE reads, giving one row per CDR3 protein. The table lists more than 1.5 million distinct CDR3 sequences, around 29% of them singletons, with around 0.3% in the top ten. No donor was unhealthy or non-Caucasian. This TCR came from a newborn girl in good health. The genes are TRBV6-2 or TRBV6-3 and TRBJ1-2; D ambiguous. The specimen sequenced was cord blood. CDR3 in amino acids: CASSYQLAVGYTF. CDR3 DNA sequence: TGTGCCAGCAGTTATCAATTGGCGGTAGGCTACACCTTC.